This TCR beta chain was captured by sequencing in a study of blood T cell repertoires in COVID-19. Study in general: Collection of acute and convalescent COVID-19 samples took place in the United States, Italy and Spain. The analysed material was cDNA or gDNA that came from T cells, B-cell-depleted T cells, or PBMCs.

Generated by immunoSEQ multiplex PCR, the TCRdb table keeps only in-frame clones and is missing some. The table records about 60,000 clones, about 90% of them present only once. Germline CDR1 and CDR2: SGDLS and YYNGEE. The CDR3 spans 16 residues. V lost 2 bases and J lost 0; bases outside the gene matches: 1. This clonotype was obtained from a man aged 60-69 years with active COVID-19. The V call is TRBV9, the J call TRBJ2-3; 12 bases are a match to TRBD2. Sequencing used peripheral blood. CDR3 DNA: TGTGCCAGCAGCGTGCTAGCGGGGGGGAGCACAGATACGCAGTATTTT. Residues: CASSVLAGGSTDTQYF. The full variable domain, in which reference TRBV9 and TRBJ2-3 provide the parts outside the CDR3, is DSGVTQTPKHLITATGQRVTLRCSPRSGDLSVYWYQQSLDQGLQFLIQYYNGEERAKGNILERFSAQQFPDLHSELNLSSLELGDSALYFCASSVLAGGSTDTQYFGPGTRLTVL.